These 20 T cell receptor beta chains were sequenced from one sample in a study of cytomegalovirus exposure and HLA in healthy donors. The PCR used 60 Vbeta and 13 Jbeta primers. Libraries were prepared by immunoSEQ multiplex PCR; TCRdb keeps only in-frame clonotypes and omits some of them. The sample includes around 200,000 clones, 75% to 85% of them seen just once. The sample comprised PBMCs. The receptors stem from a boy aged 5 to 17 in good health and CMV-seronegative.

The rearrangement uses TRBV6-6 and TRBJ2-7; 8 positions agree with TRBD2. V lost 3 bases to trimming and J lost 0 bases; unmatched junction nucleotides: 7. The CDR3 has 16 amino acids. Germline V CDR1 and CDR2: MNHNY, SVGAGI (reference sequence). CDR3 in amino acids: CASSYRAGGISYEQYF. In nucleotides, the CDR3 is TGTGCCAGCAGTTATAGGGCGGGAGGAATCTCCTACGAGCAGTACTTC.

This clone has just one count. The J gene is TRBJ1-3, the V gene TRBV5-1; D unclear. The CDR3 runs 12 residues. Germline V gene lookup returns CDR1 SGHRS and CDR2 YFSETQ. The ends were cut back, 3 bases at V and 4 bases at J, with 5 bases in the middle. The CDR3 bases are TGCGCCAGCAGCTACTCCGGAAACACCATATATTTT. It codes for CASSYSGNTIYF. The variable domain in full, with the rest retrieved from reference TRBV5-1 and TRBJ1-3, is KAGVTQTPRYLIKTRGQQVTLSCSPISGHRSVSWYQQTPGQGLQFLFEYFSETQRNKGNFPGRFSGRQFSNSRSEMNVSTLELGDSALYLCASSYSGNTIYFGEGSWLTVV.

J is TRBJ1-1 and V is TRBV12-5, with 7 bases identical to TRBD1. The CDR3 is 16 residues long. J was trimmed by 0 bases and V by 0 bases; bases with no gene match: 4. Germline CDR1 and CDR2: LGHNT and FRNRAP. The CDR3 protein is CASGLVRGQLNTEAFF. The DNA for the CDR3 is TGTGCTAGTGGTTTGGTACGGGGACAGCTGAACACTGAAGCTTTCTTT.

The rearrangement uses TRBV18 and TRBJ1-1; 7 bases fit TRBD1. Germline CDR1 KGHSH, CDR2 LQKENI. Unmatched junction bases numbered 12, after V lost 6 bases and J lost 8 bases. The CDR3 is 14 amino acids. CDR3 sequence: CASSDQSGTAEAFF. CDR3 bases: TGTGCCAGCTCTGACCAATCCGGGACAGCAGAAGCTTTCTTT.

The V call is TRBV2, the J call TRBJ2-1, with 11 bases lining up with TRBD2. CDR1 is SNHLY, CDR2 FYNNEI, per germline. Unmatched junction bases numbered 8, after V lost 5 bases and J lost 5 bases. CDR3 length equals 16 residues. The CDR3 DNA is TGTGCCAGCAGTTACAAAGGACTAGCGGGCGACAATGAGCAGTTCTTC. Translating it yields CASSYKGLAGDNEQFF.

V usage is TRBV5-1 and J usage is TRBJ1-1, with 11 bases matching TRBD1. Trimming removed 4 bases from V and 4 bases from J; junction bases left unmatched: 6. The germline V gene has CDR1 SGHRS and CDR2 YFSETQ. The CDR3 is 15 residues long. This chain's CDR3 is CASSLGQGVGTEAFF. The DNA of the CDR3 is TGCGCCAGCAGCCTGGGACAGGGGGTTGGCACTGAAGCTTTCTTT. Using reference TRBV5-1 and TRBJ1-1 for the parts outside the CDR3, the full variable domain is KAGVTQTPRYLIKTRGQQVTLSCSPISGHRSVSWYQQTPGQGLQFLFEYFSETQRNKGNFPGRFSGRQFSNSRSEMNVSTLELGDSALYLCASSLGQGVGTEAFFGQGTRLTVV.

This rearrangement joins TRBV4-1 to TRBJ2-4; weak D call: TRBD2 (6 bases). Trimming took 0 bases from V and 1 from J, leaving 13 bases between them. The CDR3 loop spans 17 amino acids. The germline CDR1 and CDR2 sequences are MGHRA and YSYEKL. CDR3: CASSQDAGLRAKNIQYF. The DNA of the CDR3 is TGCGCCAGCAGCCAAGATGCGGGGTTGCGGGCCAAAAACATTCAGTACTTC.

This clone was detected only once. The V gene is TRBV7-2, the J gene TRBJ1-2; perhaps TRBD1 as D (6 bases). Germline CDR1 reads SGHTA; CDR2 reads FQGNSA. The CDR3 contains 17 residues. Trimming pared 1 base from V and 1 base from J, leaving 16 bases between. In DNA, the CDR3 is TGTGCCAGCAGCTTAGGTCTAACGGACAGACTTAACTATGGCTACACCTTC. Protein sequence: CASSLGLTDRLNYGYTF.

V is TRBV5-4 and J is TRBJ1-1; no definite D call. The CDR3 extends over 12 amino acids. Trimming left V 0 bases short and J 7 bases short, with 7 bases between. CDR1 SGHNT and CDR2 YYREEE come from the germline V gene (reference sequence). CDR3 bases: TGTGCCAGCAGCTTGGTTGTCGGTGAAGCTTTCTTT. Translating it yields CASSLVVGEAFF. Based on the CDR3 plus reference TRBV5-4 and TRBJ1-1, the full variable domain is ETGVTQSPTHLIKTRGQQVTLRCSSQSGHNTVSWYQQALGQGPQFIFQYYREEENGRGNFPPRFSGLQFPNYSSELNVNALELDDSALYLCASSLVVGEAFFGQGTRLTVV.

The J gene is TRBJ2-3, the V gene TRBV9; 7 bases map to TRBD1. CDR3 length: 17 amino acids. The V segment lost 0 bases and the J segment 1 base; nucleotides outside the gene matches: 8. Germline loops: CDR1 SGDLS, CDR2 YYNGEE. This chain's CDR3 is CASSVGRGRTGTDTQYF. The CDR3 nucleotides are TGTGCCAGCAGCGTAGGAAGGGGGCGTACAGGCACAGATACGCAGTATTTT.

This chain links TRBV6-4 with TRBJ2-1, with 7 bases aligning to TRBD2. V dropped 2 bases and J dropped 5; count of bases not matched to a gene: 9. Germline V gives CDR1 MRHNA, CDR2 SNTAGT. CDR3 length: 16 amino acids. The CDR3 nucleotides are TGTGCCAGCAGTGACACGGAGCGGGGCGAACACAATGAGCAGTTCTTC. Translating gives CASSDTERGEHNEQFF.

The chain recombines TRBV2 with TRBJ1-1; a possible D gene is TRBD1 (5 bases). Per germline, CDR1 SNHLY and CDR2 FYNNEI. With 10 bases removed from V and 7 bases from J, the gap between germline ends came to 13 bases. This CDR3 is 11 amino acids long. CDR3 sequence reads: CATTGGIEAFF. The CDR3 nucleotides read TGTGCCACCACCGGGGGAATTGAAGCTTTCTTT.

The rearrangement uses TRBV12-5 and TRBJ2-3; 8 nucleotides match TRBD2. Germline V lookup: CDR1 LGHNT, CDR2 FRNRAP. The CDR3 has 18 amino acids. V lost 4 bases and J lost 4; bases outside the gene matches: 16. This CDR3 is CASGSTTTGGTPPDTQYF. The CDR3 DNA reads TGTGCTAGTGGTTCGACCACTACGGGAGGGACCCCCCCAGATACGCAGTATTTT. Supplemented by reference TRBV12-5 and TRBJ2-3, the full variable domain reads DARVTQTPRHKVTEMGQEVTMRCQPILGHNTVFWYRQTMMQGLELLAYFRNRAPLDDSGMPKDRFSAEMPDATLATLKIQPSEPRDSAVYFCASGSTTTGGTPPDTQYFGPGTRLTVL.

This clone has only a few counts. The chain joins TRBV19 to TRBJ2-5; tentative D call: TRBD2 (7 bases). The CDR3 runs to 15 residues. Trimming removed 4 bases at V and 3 bases at J, with 15 bases between. Germline V lookup: CDR1 LNHDA, CDR2 SQIVND (reference sequence). CDR3 DNA: TGTGCCAGTAGTAATCGGGGGGCAGGGGAAGAGACCCAGTACTTC. Translating gives CASSNRGAGEETQYF.

The chain is built from TRBV4-1 and TRBJ2-1, with 8 bases that match TRBD1. V shed 1 base, J shed 5 bases, and the junction held 10 bases outside the gene matches. Per germline, CDR1 MGHRA and CDR2 YSYEKL. This CDR3 is 17 amino acids long. The CDR3 region is CASSQVAGGGPNNEQFF. The DNA for the CDR3 is TGCGCCAGCAGCCAAGTTGCAGGGGGCGGGCCGAACAATGAGCAGTTCTTC.

The table lists this clone with a count of one. The V call is TRBV19, the J call TRBJ1-2; TRBD1 matches 11 bases. This CDR3 comprises 15 residues. With V trimmed by 7 bases and J by 8 bases, 12 bases remained unmatched. CDR1 and CDR2 from the germline V gene are LNHDA and SQIVND (reference sequence). The CDR3 region has the DNA TGTGCCAGTACCCCCACCCGGACAGGGGGCAGAGGCTACACCTTC. Residues: CASTPTRTGGRGYTF.

DNA for the CDR3: TGTGCCAGCAGCTGGACAGATCCGCCTGAAGCTTTCTTT. Its protein product is CASSWTDPPEAFF. This sequence joins TRBV7-9 and TRBJ1-1; D is possibly TRBD1 (6 bases). V lost 4 bases, J lost 6 bases, and 12 bases lay in between. Germline lookup yields CDR1 SEHNR and CDR2 FQNEAQ (reference sequence). The CDR3 spans 13 residues.

This clone was detected a few times. The chain links TRBV5-4 to TRBJ2-5; possible D gene TRBD2, 7 bases. The J call could be wrong; TRBJ2-7 is a better fit for the DNA end. CDR3 length: 15 residues. Germline loops: CDR1 SGHNT, CDR2 YYREEE (reference sequence). CDR3 protein: CASSLGRGGDYEQYF. DNA for the CDR3: TGTGCCAGCAGCCTTGGAAGAGGGGGGGACTACGAGCAGTACTTC.

The chain recombines TRBV5-5 with TRBJ2-1; 9 nucleotides align to TRBD1. Trimming removed 3 bases from V and 6 bases from J; junction bases left unmatched: 10. Germline CDR1 reads SGHKS; CDR2 reads YYEKEE (reference sequence). The length of the CDR3 is 16 residues. This chain's CDR3 is CASSSSTGTGPNEQFF. As DNA, the CDR3 is TGTGCCAGCAGCTCCTCCACCGGGACAGGGCCCAATGAGCAGTTCTTC. The entire variable domain, with the rest obtained from reference TRBV5-5 and TRBJ2-1, is as follows: DAGVTQSPTHLIKTRGQQVTLRCSPISGHKSVSWYQQVLGQGPQFIFQYYEKEERGRGNFPDRFSARQFPNYSSELNVNALLLGDSALYLCASSSSTGTGPNEQFFGPGTRLTVL.

Comment on this clone: The same CDR3 arises from other DNA sequences in this sample as well. This chain connects TRBV7-2 to TRBJ1-1, with a weak D call TRBD1 (5 bases). The CDR3 extends over 15 amino acids. The germline V gene has CDR1 SGHTA and CDR2 FQGNSA. Trimming shortened V by 1 base and J by 1 base, and 10 bases separated the two germline ends. The CDR3 bases are TGTGCCAGCAGCTTAGTACGGGGGGGGAACACTGAAGCTTTCTTT. Encoded protein: CASSLVRGGNTEAFF.